This TCR beta chain was found in a study of CD8 T cells in ankylosing spondylitis. The study, taken as a whole, reports: A subset of motif variants has previously been described in the synovial fluid and blood of reactive arthritis. A motif of fewer than ten highly homologous TCR beta variants was seen as apparently characteristic of ankylosing spondylitis blood. Clones linked to the disease showed a CD8+ phenotype. They occurred at relatively low frequencies in peripheral blood. Disease-linked clones reportedly showed significant enrichment in matched ankylosing spondylitis synovial fluid.

Quantitative 5'-RACE with molecular barcodes generated TCR beta libraries. TCRdb reprocessed the 5' RACE reads with MiXCR, giving one entry per CDR3 protein. The sample holds more than 100,000 distinct CDR3 sequences, about 15% seen once. Trimming removed 3 bases from V and 2 bases from J; junction bases left unmatched: 9. The CDR3 runs 16 residues. Germline V gene data show CDR1 as SGDLS and CDR2 as YYNGEE. This clonotype was seen only a few times. The target antigen is unknown. The source material was blood, either unsorted or a sorted T cell fraction (not recorded which). This chain uses TRBV9 with TRBJ2-3; TRBD1 aligns across 7 bases. This TCR was recovered from a male donor with ankylosing spondylitis. CDR3 bases: TGTGCCAGCAGCGCGCTTGGACAGGCCCACACAGATACGCAGTATTTT. Translating it yields CASSALGQAHTDTQYF. Drawing the rest from reference TRBV9 and TRBJ2-3, the complete variable domain is DSGVTQTPKHLITATGQRVTLRCSPRSGDLSVYWYQQSLDQGLQFLIQYYNGEERAKGNILERFSAQQFPDLHSELNLSSLELGDSALYFCASSALGQAHTDTQYFGPGTRLTVL.